This is a list of T cell receptor beta chains from one sample in a study of control samples from healthy donors and cancer patients. Data came from immunoSEQ multiplex PCR; TCRdb stores just in-frame clones and leaves some out. The sample lists some 95,000 clones; roughly 83% were seen once. The sample consisted of blood. The source of these receptors is a young woman in good health. Both conserved end residues are part of each CDR3. Fields, in order: D gene, J gene, clone size, V gene, CDR3 protein, CDR3 DNA. A D gene is named only where the DNA matches it firmly. Only part of the rows carry a size: once, few, many, or a class if the clone is expanded.

- | TRBJ1-1 | few | TRBV7-8 | CASSPMRGANTEAFF | TGTGCCAGCAGCCCGATGAGGGGGGCGAACACTGAAGCTTTCTTT
TRBD2 | TRBJ2-3 | - | TRBV10-2 | CASSEPAGTTDTQYF | TGCGCCAGCAGTGAGCCAGCGGGGACCACAGATACGCAGTATTTT
TRBD2 | TRBJ2-3 | - | TRBV7-2 | CASSTGGPLTDTQYF | TGTGCCAGCAGTACGGGGGGGCCTTTGACAGATACGCAGTATTTT
- | TRBJ1-2 | - | TRBV5-6 | CASSPNRDNYGYTF | TGTGCCAGCAGCCCAAACCGGGACAACTATGGCTACACCTTC
TRBD2 | TRBJ2-5 | - | TRBV7-7 | CASSLRLAGEETQYF | TGTGCCAGCAGCTTACGACTAGCGGGAGAAGAGACCCAGTACTTC
- | TRBJ1-1 | - | TRBV11-2 | CASSLLNLINTEAFF | TGTGCCAGCAGCTTACTCAACCTGATAAACACTGAAGCTTTCTTT
TRBD1 | TRBJ2-2 | - | TRBV10-3 | CAISDGQGATGELFF | TGTGCCATCAGTGACGGGCAGGGGGCGACCGGGGAGCTGTTTTTT
TRBD2 | TRBJ2-3 | - | TRBV5-6 | CASAPGLFSTDTQYF | TGTGCCAGCGCCCCGGGACTATTCAGCACAGATACGCAGTATTTT
- | TRBJ2-7 | - | TRBV5-4 | CASSPNLDGSLEYF | TGTGCCAGCAGCCCGAACTTGGACGGGAGCTTAGAGTACTTC
TRBD2 | TRBJ2-1 | - | TRBV3-1/TRBV3-2 | CASSQEGRLAGYNEQFF | TGTGCCAGCAGCCAAGAGGGGAGACTAGCGGGGTACAATGAGCAGTTCTTC
- | TRBJ1-4 | - | TRBV18 | CASSPSQFEKLFF | TGTGCCAGCTCCCCATCCCAGTTTGAAAAACTGTTTTTT
- | TRBJ2-4 | - | TRBV13 | CASSGEDNIQYF | TGTGCCAGCAGCGGGGAAGATAACATTCAGTACTTC
TRBD2 | TRBJ2-1 | once | TRBV11-3 | CASSLGAIAGGGHEQFF | TGTGCCAGCAGCTTAGGGGCGATAGCGGGGGGCGGCCATGAGCAGTTCTTC
- | TRBJ2-2 | - | TRBV2 | CASSKGAGLTGELFF | TGTGCCAGCAGTAAAGGGGCAGGTTTGACCGGGGAGCTGTTTTTT
TRBD2 | TRBJ2-1 | - | TRBV7-2 | CASFKRGGLHEQFF | TGTGCCAGCTTCAAGCGGGGGGGCCTTCATGAGCAGTTCTTC
- | TRBJ1-2 | few | TRBV5-5 | CASSLERYGYTF | TGTGCCAGCAGCTTGGAACGGTATGGCTACACCTTC
- | TRBJ1-4 | - | TRBV30 | CAWSTPWAGRFEKLFF | TGTGCCTGGAGTACTCCGTGGGCCGGGAGATTTGAAAAACTGTTTTTT
- | TRBJ1-6 | many | TRBV2 | CASSEVPSRSPLHF | TGTGCCAGCAGTGAAGTCCCCTCGCGGTCACCCCTCCACTTT
- | TRBJ1-2 | - | TRBV11-2 | CASSLGAGGARYGYTF | TGTGCCAGCAGCTTGGGGGCCGGCGGGGCGCGGTATGGCTACACCTTC
- | TRBJ1-1 | - | TRBV9 | CASSVTWDTEAFF | TGTGCCAGCAGCGTAACCTGGGACACTGAAGCTTTCTTT
TRBD1 | TRBJ1-2 | - | TRBV2 | CASSPRDRNPYGYTF | TGTGCCAGCAGTCCCCGGGACAGGAACCCCTATGGCTACACCTTC
- | TRBJ1-2 | - | TRBV14 | CASSQGAGTTTPYYGYTF | TGTGCCAGCAGCCAAGGTGCCGGGACCACGACCCCCTACTATGGCTACACCTTC
TRBD2 | TRBJ2-3 | - | TRBV2 | CASSVSSGGTDTQYF | TGTGCCAGCAGTGTTTCTAGCGGAGGAACAGATACGCAGTATTTT
- | TRBJ2-6 | - | TRBV6-2/TRBV6-3 | CASSSFRASGANVLTF | TGTGCCAGCAGTTCCTTCAGGGCCTCTGGGGCCAACGTCCTGACTTTC
- | TRBJ2-1 | - | TRBV5-6 | CASSLGVREQFF | TGTGCCAGCAGCTTGGGGGTTCGGGAGCAGTTCTTC
TRBD2 | TRBJ2-7 | few | TRBV19 | CASSRPGGPYEQYF | TGTGCCAGTAGTCGGCCGGGGGGGCCCTACGAGCAGTACTTC
- | TRBJ1-5 | - | TRBV24-1 | CATLNSNQPQHF | TGTGCCACCCTTAATAGCAATCAGCCCCAGCATTTT
- | TRBJ1-2 | - | TRBV4-3 | CASSEEGYGYTF | TGCGCCAGCAGCGAGGAAGGCTATGGCTACACCTTC
- | TRBJ2-7 | - | TRBV7-2 | CASSLVHPSYEQYF | TGTGCCAGCAGCTTAGTACATCCGTCCTACGAGCAGTACTTC
TRBD1 | TRBJ2-2 | - | TRBV5-1 | CASSATGANTGELFF | TGCGCCAGCAGCGCGACAGGGGCGAACACCGGGGAGCTGTTTTTT
- | TRBJ2-7 | - | TRBV30 | CAWNRMGAREQYF | TGTGCCTGGAACCGAATGGGGGCAAGGGAGCAGTACTTC
- | TRBJ2-3 | - | TRBV7-8 | CASSLEGGAADTQYF | TGTGCCAGCAGCTTAGAGGGGGGCGCCGCAGATACGCAGTATTTT
TRBD1 | TRBJ2-5 | - | TRBV7-9 | CASSATGGTHQETQYF | TGTGCCAGCAGCGCCACAGGGGGTACCCACCAAGAGACCCAGTACTTC
- | TRBJ1-5 | once | TRBV6-4 | CASSGGSLNQPQHF | TGTGCCAGCAGTGGCGGCAGCCTCAATCAGCCCCAGCATTTT
TRBD1 | TRBJ1-5 | few | TRBV6-1 | CASSEATGGNQPQHF | TGTGCCAGCAGTGAAGCCACAGGGGGCAATCAGCCCCAGCATTTT
- | TRBJ2-7 | once | TRBV27 | CASSQRAYYEQYF | TGTGCCAGCAGTCAGAGGGCTTACTACGAGCAGTACTTC
TRBD1 | TRBJ1-4 | - | TRBV4-3 | CASSHSTGAGEKLFF | TGCGCCAGCAGCCATTCGACAGGGGCAGGGGAAAAACTGTTTTTT
- | TRBJ1-4 | - | TRBV7-8 | CASSLGGNNEKLFF | TGTGCCAGCAGCTTAGGGGGAAATAATGAAAAACTGTTTTTT
- | TRBJ2-5 | many | TRBV10-1 | CASSPSGVQQETQYF | TGCGCCAGCAGCCCCTCAGGGGTACAACAAGAGACCCAGTACTTC
TRBD1 | TRBJ2-1 | - | TRBV5-1 | CASSTGQGANEQFF | TGCGCCAGCAGCACGGGACAGGGGGCAAATGAGCAGTTCTTC